Following are 23 T cell receptor beta chains from one sample sequenced in a study of blood T cell repertoires in COVID-19. Repertoires were generated with immunoSEQ multiplex PCR, while TCRdb's copy carries only in-frame clones and drops some. The sample holds under 300,000 clones; approximately 88% are singletons and the top ten take 1.7%. The sequencing input was PBMCs or T cells enriched from blood (not recorded which). All receptors come from a middle-aged woman who had recovered from COVID-19.

This chain uses TRBV6-2 or TRBV6-3 with TRBJ2-4, with 10 bases aligning to TRBD2. CDR3 length: 18 amino acids. With 5 bases clipped from V and 1 base from J, the junction kept 11 bases outside the gene matches. Germline assignment: CDR1 MNHEY and CDR2 SVGEGT. The CDR3 reads CASSRLAGDETAKNIQYF. The CDR3 DNA is TGTGCCAGCAGTAGGCTAGCGGGAGACGAAACGGCCAAAAACATTCAGTACTTC.

The sample holds a few counts of this clone. The V and J genes are TRBV7-9 and TRBJ1-2, with D perhaps matching TRBD1 (6 bases). V shed 5 bases and J shed 6 bases, with 31 bases lying between them. The CDR3 totals 19 residues. Germline V CDR1 and CDR2: SEHNR, FQNEAQ (reference sequence). The CDR3: CASSPLRQARFNSADGYTF. The DNA of the CDR3 is TGTGCCAGCAGCCCTCTACGACAGGCCAGGTTTAATTCAGCGGATGGCTACACCTTC.

This sequence joins TRBV19 and TRBJ1-2; TRBD1 is a possible D gene (6 bases). The CDR3 is 17 residues long. The germline CDR1 and CDR2 sequences are LNHDA and SQIVND (reference sequence). Trimming left V 2 bases short and J 2 bases short, with 18 bases between. CDR3: CASSITGTFSFNYGYTF. The CDR3 region has the DNA TGTGCCAGTAGTATAACCGGGACATTCTCCTTCAACTATGGCTACACCTTC.

The V gene is TRBV24-1, the J gene TRBJ2-1; 9 positions match TRBD2. This CDR3 has 16 amino acids. Germline-derived CDR1 and CDR2 are KGHDR and SFDVKD. V lost 5 bases, J lost 4 bases, and 8 bases stayed unmatched. CDR3 DNA: TGTGCCACCAGTGGTAACGCGGGGGGGCTTTACAATGAGCAGTTCTTC. The encoded protein is CATSGNAGGLYNEQFF.

The V and J genes are TRBV19 and TRBJ1-5; no clear D. This CDR3 spans 17 amino acids. The germline V gene encodes CDR1 LNHDA and CDR2 SQIVND (reference sequence). V was pared by 3 bases and J by 3 bases, with 18 bases between. CDR3 sequence reads: CASSIWGNGKNNQPQHF. CDR3 sequence (DNA): TGTGCCAGTAGTATTTGGGGAAACGGGAAAAACAATCAGCCCCAGCATTTT. The whole variable domain, remainder taken from reference TRBV19 and TRBJ1-5, is DGGITQSPKYLFRKEGQNVTLSCEQNLNHDAMYWYRQDPGQGLRLIYYSQIVNDFQKGDIAEGYSVSREKKESFPLTVTSAQKNPTAFYLCASSIWGNGKNNQPQHFGDGTRLSIL.

V gene TRBV29-1 combines with J gene TRBJ2-1; TRBD2 aligns across 9 bases. CDR1 is SQVTM, CDR2 ANQGSEA, per germline. Unmatched junction bases numbered 4, after V lost 7 bases and J lost 0 bases. The CDR3 runs 14 residues. This CDR3 is CSGAGGSSYNEQFF. The CDR3 region has the DNA TGCAGCGGAGCGGGGGGAAGCTCCTACAATGAGCAGTTCTTC.

The rearrangement joins TRBV5-1 to TRBJ1-6; 8 bases align to TRBD1. The trim removed 5 bases at V and 10 bases at J, leaving 8 bases unmatched. Looked up from germline, CDR1 is SGHRS and CDR2 is YFSETQ. The CDR3 runs 14 residues. CDR3 bases: TGCGCCAGCAGGGCGCTGACAGGGGAGTCACCCCTCCACTTT. Its translation is CASRALTGESPLHF.

The chain is built from TRBV4-1 and TRBJ1-2; TRBD1 might be the D (6 bases). The CDR3 consists of 14 residues. V was pared by 1 base and J by 7 bases, with 13 bases between. Germline V CDR1 and CDR2: MGHRA, YSYEKL. The CDR3 here is CASSQGGLKGGYTF. CDR3 bases: TGCGCCAGCAGCCAAGGGGGGCTGAAAGGTGGCTACACCTTC.

The chain uses TRBV6-6 and TRBJ1-1; TRBD1 matches 7 bases. Germline CDR1 MNHNY, CDR2 SVGAGI (reference sequence). The trim removed 7 bases at V and 0 bases at J, leaving 8 bases unmatched. The CDR3 totals 15 residues. CDR3 DNA sequence: TGTGCCAGCAAAAACCAAGGGACAGTGAACACTGAAGCTTTCTTT. It specifies CASKNQGTVNTEAFF.

The J gene is TRBJ1-5, the V gene TRBV25-1; no firm D call. This CDR3 spans 15 amino acids. Trimming took off 2 bases at V and 2 bases at J, with 10 bases between the two ends. Per the germline V gene, CDR1 is MGHDK and CDR2 is SYGVNS. In DNA, the CDR3 is TGTGCCAGCAGTGAAGGCGGGGAAGGCAATCAGCCCCAGCATTTT. This translates into CASSEGGEGNQPQHF.

In this sample, this clone turned up a few times. V and J are TRBV5-4 and TRBJ1-1; D is unclear. Germline-derived CDR1 and CDR2 are SGHNT and YYREEE (reference sequence). This CDR3 has 13 residues. Trimming left V 7 bases short and J 0 bases short, with 10 bases between. In nucleotides, the CDR3 is TGTGCCAGCTCCCCAGGCCTGAACACTGAAGCTTTCTTT. Amino acids: CASSPGLNTEAFF.

This chain links TRBV18 with TRBJ1-2, with D perhaps matching TRBD1 (6 bases). CDR1 is KGHSH and CDR2 is LQKENI in the germline V gene. The CDR3 sequence is 13 residues long. With 2 bases removed from V and 10 bases from J, the gap between germline ends came to 14 bases. CDR3: CASSPRSGGDYTF. CDR3 bases: TGTGCCAGCTCACCAAGATCGGGGGGCGACTACACCTTC.

J is TRBJ2-1 and V is TRBV18; 14 positions agree with TRBD2. The CDR3 runs to 19 residues. V lost 3 bases to trimming and J lost 5 bases; unmatched junction nucleotides: 12. CDR1 and CDR2 (germline): KGHSH, LQKENI. DNA of the CDR3: TGTGCCAGCTCACCCCCGGGACTAGCGGGAGTGAACCGGGACAATGAGCAGTTCTTC. Protein sequence: CASSPPGLAGVNRDNEQFF. Based on the CDR3 plus reference TRBV18 and TRBJ2-1, the full variable domain is NAGVMQNPRHLVRRRGQEARLRCSPMKGHSHVYWYRQLPEEGLKFMVYLQKENIIDESGMPKERFSAEFPKEGPSILRIQQVVRGDSAAYFCASSPPGLAGVNRDNEQFFGPGTRLTVL.

This chain joins TRBV4-1 and TRBJ1-3; no reliable D call. The V gene's germline CDR1 is MGHRA and CDR2 YSYEKL. The CDR3 sequence is 16 residues long. The germline V and J ends were trimmed by 1 base and 0 bases, with 10 bases remaining between them. CDR3 amino acids: CASSQGVSNSGNTIYF. DNA of the CDR3: TGCGCCAGCAGCCAAGGAGTCTCCAACTCTGGAAACACCATATATTTT.

J is TRBJ2-1 and V is TRBV7-9, with D maybe TRBD1 (5 bases). The CDR3 spans 14 residues. Germline assignment: CDR1 SEHNR and CDR2 FQNEAQ (reference sequence). The V and J ends lost 3 bases and 6 bases respectively, with 12 bases between them. The CDR3 nucleotides are TGTGCCAGCAGCTTCGGACAAGAATTCAATGAGCAGTTCTTC. It codes for CASSFGQEFNEQFF.

The chain employs TRBV7-9 and TRBJ1-2, with 11 bases fitting TRBD1. The CDR3 consists of 14 residues. J gave up 2 bases and V 6 bases, and 2 bases lay outside the gene matches. The germline gives CDR1 SEHNR, CDR2 FQNEAQ (reference sequence). CDR3 in amino acids: CASSRDRGNYGYTF. DNA for the CDR3: TGTGCCAGCAGTAGGGACAGGGGGAACTATGGCTACACCTTC.

The J gene is TRBJ1-6, the V gene TRBV5-8; the match to TRBD1 covers 8 bases. V shed 4 bases and J 10 bases; nucleotides not matched to a gene: 10. Germline V gene sequence: CDR1 SGHTS, CDR2 YDEGEE. The CDR3 is 15 amino acids. The CDR3 nucleotides read TGTGCCAGCAGCGGGCTACAGGGGGGCGTATCACCCCTCCACTTT. Amino acid sequence: CASSGLQGGVSPLHF.

This chain links TRBV7-8 with TRBJ1-5, with D perhaps TRBD1 (6 bases). This CDR3 has 19 residues. Germline V gene lookup returns CDR1 SGHVS and CDR2 FQNEAQ. V shed 5 bases and J shed 0 bases, with 23 bases lying between them. The CDR3 region has the DNA TGTGCCAGCAGCCCCAGCAGGGGCCCCCTAACTTATAGCAATCAGCCCCAGCATTTT. Its translation: CASSPSRGPLTYSNQPQHF.

The rearrangement joins TRBV7-8 to TRBJ1-1, with TRBD1 matching over 10 bases. Trimming at V came to 4 bases and at J to 4 bases, leaving 3 bases not matched to a gene. The CDR3 extends over 14 amino acids. Germline CDR1 reads SGHVS; CDR2 reads FQNEAQ. DNA for the CDR3: TGTGCCAGCAGCTCGACAGGGGGCGGCACTGAAGCTTTCTTT. As protein: CASSSTGGGTEAFF.

This rearrangement joins TRBV30 to TRBJ2-7; tentatively, D is TRBD2 (5 bases). Looked up from germline, CDR1 is GTSNPN and CDR2 is SVGIG (reference sequence). The CDR3 has 14 residues. Written as DNA, the CDR3 is TGTGCTGGACTTGTGCGGAGCACTTCCTACGAGCAGTACTTC. Encoded protein: CAGLVRSTSYEQYF.

The V call is TRBV5-6, the J call TRBJ1-5; 12 nucleotides line up with TRBD1. The CDR3 covers 17 residues. The ends lost 3 bases at V and 2 bases at J; junction bases unmatched: 6. Germline values: CDR1 SGHDT, CDR2 YYEEEE. The CDR3 sequence is CASSSGTGGQGNQPQHF. The CDR3 DNA reads as TGTGCCAGCAGCTCCGGGACAGGGGGCCAGGGCAATCAGCCCCAGCATTTT.

The rearrangement joins TRBV7-6 to TRBJ1-5; D unresolved. Trimming left V 5 bases short and J 6 bases short, with 17 bases between. The CDR3 spans 15 residues. Germline loops: CDR1 SGHVS, CDR2 FNYEAQ. In nucleotides, the CDR3 is TGTGCCAGCAGCCCCCGTAGCCTCCCCGGTCAGCCCCAGCATTTT. Protein sequence: CASSPRSLPGQPQHF.

The CDR3 reads CASSLGTSLNSYEQYF. DNA of the CDR3: TGCGCCAGCAGCTTGGGGACTAGCCTGAATTCCTACGAGCAGTACTTC. The J gene is TRBJ2-7, the V gene TRBV5-1; 8 positions match TRBD2. Germline lookup yields CDR1 SGHRS and CDR2 YFSETQ. The V segment lost 0 bases and the J segment 1 base; nucleotides outside the gene matches: 6. The CDR3 length is 16 residues. Drawing the rest from reference TRBV5-1 and TRBJ2-7, the complete variable domain is KAGVTQTPRYLIKTRGQQVTLSCSPISGHRSVSWYQQTPGQGLQFLFEYFSETQRNKGNFPGRFSGRQFSNSRSEMNVSTLELGDSALYLCASSLGTSLNSYEQYFGPGTRLTVT.